The present TCR delta chain was sequenced within a study of Vδ1+ human thymocytes. Findings and limits, study-wide: Thymic delta-chain repertoires held roughly 18% Vdelta2 sequences and few Vdelta3, despite high sort purity. In the thymus, TRG and TRD repertoires looked highly polyclonal with Gaussian CDR3 lengths. Bulk repertoire data may be misinterpreted because of unexpected Vdelta2 sequences.

Sequences come from RNA converted to cDNA by reverse transcription. CDR3 amplicons came from multiplex PCR with pooled V-gene forward and constant-region reverse primers. TCRdb reprocessed the multiplex PCR reads through CATT. Of tens of thousands of delta-chain clones detected, 7% to 8.5% appear once; the ten largest clones hold over 0.75%. Thymocytes were sorted as CD3+ TCRVdelta1+ TCRVdelta2- after alphabeta T cell depletion. Sorted Vdelta1+ thymocytes were roughly 98% to 99.6% pure. The CDR3 loop spans 17 amino acids. Trimming took 2 bases from V and 7 from J; bases not matched to a gene: 17. Germline V gene sequence: CDR1 GEAIGNYY, CDR2 EKD. This clone was picked up a small number of times. Its target is not known.

Specimen: Vdelta1+ gamma-delta thymocytes from the thymus. Subset: FACS-sorted CD3+ TCRalphabeta- TCRVdelta1+ TCRVdelta2- thymocytes. The receptor was isolated from a child less than two years old who had congenital heart surgery. V and J are TRDV2 and TRDJ1; TRDD3 matches at 8 bases. The chain's CDR3 is CACDIRMGDAEPVKLIF. The CDR3 bases are TGTGCCTGTGACATACGGATGGGGGATGCCGAGCCTGTTAAACTCATCTTT.